This T cell receptor (beta chain) is from a study of blood T cell repertoires in COVID-19. V was trimmed by 3 bases and J by 4 bases, leaving 9 bases between them. The germline gives CDR1 SGHTA, CDR2 FQGNSA. The CDR3 is 13 amino acids. Here immunoSEQ multiplex PCR was the method, and the copy in TCRdb shows in-frame clones only, minus some. The data contain tens of thousands of clones, approximately 81% of them singletons. V and J are TRBV7-2 and TRBJ1-1; a weak D match, TRBD1 (6 bases). Specimen: peripheral blood. The sequence derives from a man at least 80 years old with active or convalescent COVID-19. CDR3 nucleotides: TGTGCCAGCAGCTTGAGAGGGGGCACTGAAGCTTTCTTT. Protein product: CASSLRGGTEAFF.